These 8 T cell receptor beta chains share one sample of origin, sequenced in a study of OX40 agonist ivuxolimab in advanced cancers. Clones were sequenced by immunoSEQ multiplex PCR, and TCRdb holds only the in-frame ones, with some missing. The table lists around 51,000 clones, approximately 87% of them singletons, with around 10% in the top ten. Sequencing used CD4+ or CD8+ T cells sorted from blood, obtained in a trial of the OX40 agonist ivuxolimab. These receptors originate from an adult with an advanced solid tumor such as melanoma, head and neck, liver or kidney cancer.

The chain couples TRBV5-1 to TRBJ1-4; 7 positions agree with TRBD1. This CDR3 spans 15 amino acids. Germline CDR1 and CDR2: SGHRS and YFSETQ. V lost 1 base and J lost 6; bases outside the gene matches: 6. The CDR3 DNA is TGCGCCAGCAGCTTGTCTGGGACAGTGTATGAAAAACTGTTTTTT. This codes for CASSLSGTVYEKLFF.

The rearrangement uses TRBV7-8 and TRBJ2-7, with TRBD1 as a possible D gene (6 bases). Per germline, CDR1 SGHVS and CDR2 FQNEAQ. V was cut by 5 bases and J by 5 bases, with 13 bases left in between. The CDR3 contains 13 residues. The CDR3 sequence is CASSQAGDDEQYF. The DNA for the CDR3 is TGTGCCAGCAGCCAAGCAGGGGACGACGAGCAGTACTTC. Together with reference TRBV7-8 and TRBJ2-7, the CDR3 gives the full variable domain: GAGVSQSPRYKVAKRGQDVALRCDPISGHVSLFWYQQALGQGPEFLTYFQNEAQLDKSGLPSDRFFAERPEGSVSTLKIQRTQQEDSAVYLCASSQAGDDEQYFGPGTRLTVT.

Ten or more counts support this clone. The gene calls are TRBV6-5 and TRBJ1-5; 7 bases map to TRBD1. CDR3 size: 15 residues. Germline trimming cut 0 bases from V and 5 bases from J; bases unmatched to any gene: 4. Germline V CDR1 and CDR2: MNHEY, SVGAGI. The CDR3 DNA reads as TGTGCCAGCAGTTACTCGGGGACAGACCATCAGCCCCAGCATTTT. Protein sequence: CASSYSGTDHQPQHF.

This chain connects TRBV4-3 to TRBJ1-2; D gene uncertain. The V end was cut by 1 base, the J end by 0 bases, with 6 bases between. From germline, CDR1 is LGHNA and CDR2 YSLEER. The CDR3 extends over 14 amino acids. CDR3 in DNA: TGCGCCAGCAGCCAAGGGAGGGCTAACTATGGCTACACCTTC. This codes for CASSQGRANYGYTF.

The rearrangement joins TRBV9 to TRBJ1-5; D is unclear. This CDR3 is 13 amino acids long. V was shortened by 5 bases and J by 4 bases, with 10 bases between the two germline ends. Looked up from germline, CDR1 is SGDLS and CDR2 is YYNGEE. Written as DNA, the CDR3 is TGTGCCAGCAGTGCTACGCTAAATCAGCCCCAGCATTTT. As protein: CASSATLNQPQHF.

V and J are TRBV27 and TRBJ2-7; TRBD1 aligns across 7 bases. CDR1 and CDR2 from the germline V gene are MNHEY and SMNVEV (reference sequence). The junction had 12 bases not matched to a gene; V was cut back by 7 bases and J by 6 bases. The CDR3 has 14 residues. CDR3 DNA: TGTGCCAGCAAGTCGGAGACAGGGTTCACCGAGCAGTACTTC. This codes for CASKSETGFTEQYF.

This chain connects TRBV11-2 to TRBJ2-1; D perhaps matches TRBD2 (7 bases). From germline, CDR1 is SGHAT and CDR2 FQNNGV. Trimming removed 4 bases at V and 0 bases at J, with 19 bases between. The CDR3 contains 18 residues. For the CDR3, the DNA is TGTGCCAGCAGCTCCTGGGGGGGGCCTTGGAGCTCCTACAATGAGCAGTTCTTC. Its protein is CASSSWGGPWSSYNEQFF.

V usage is TRBV4-1 and J usage is TRBJ2-1, with D unresolved. Germline lookup yields CDR1 MGHRA and CDR2 YSYEKL. The CDR3 contains 15 residues. The germline V and J ends were trimmed by 4 bases and 2 bases, with 12 bases remaining between them. The DNA for the CDR3 is TGCGCCAGCAGCCCCGGACCCACCGCCTACAATGAGCAGTTCTTC. Encoded protein: CASSPGPTAYNEQFF.